This passage covers 26 T cell receptor beta chains from one sample sequenced in a study of blood T cell repertoires in COVID-19. Data came from immunoSEQ multiplex PCR; TCRdb stores just in-frame clones and leaves some out. The sample records about 140,000 clones, around 83% being singletons. Sequencing used peripheral blood. The receptors originated from a human donor in a cohort sampled during active COVID-19.

This sequence joins TRBV3-1 (or the pseudogene TRBV3-2) and TRBJ2-3; D gene uncertain. CDR3 length equals 20 residues. Trimming pared 2 bases from V and 2 bases from J, leaving 26 bases between. Germline values: CDR1 LGHDT, CDR2 YNNKEL (reference sequence). CDR3 sequence: CASSQLPNPPLIYPTDTQYF. The CDR3 bases are TGTGCCAGCAGCCAATTACCGAATCCTCCACTAATTTACCCCACAGATACGCAGTATTTT.

This chain connects TRBV19 to TRBJ2-3; 8 bases fit TRBD2. This CDR3 is 12 amino acids long. V lost 9 bases to trimming and J lost 2 bases; unmatched junction nucleotides: 1. Germline V gene sequence: CDR1 LNHDA, CDR2 SQIVND (reference sequence). Here the CDR3 reads CASGRVTDTQYF. CDR3 nucleotide sequence: TGTGCCAGCGGGAGGGTCACAGATACGCAGTATTTT.

This chain joins TRBV6-5 and TRBJ1-3, with 7 bases matching TRBD1. The junction had 3 bases not matched to a gene; V was cut back by 7 bases and J by 0 bases. Per the germline V gene, CDR1 is MNHEY and CDR2 is SVGAGI. This CDR3 spans 14 amino acids. CDR3 residues: CASIQGSSGNTIYF. CDR3 bases: TGTGCCAGCATACAGGGGAGCTCTGGAAACACCATATATTTT.

The chain couples TRBV23-1 to TRBJ2-3; 8 bases fit TRBD1. TRBV23-1 is treated as an ORF (open reading frame) with a function not yet certain. This CDR3 is built from 18 residues. J gave up 2 bases and V 0 bases, and 10 bases lay outside the gene matches. The CDR3 DNA sequence: TGCGCCAGCAGTCAATCCCCCGGACAGGGACCCTACACAGATACGCAGTATTTT. Its translation: CASSQSPGQGPYTDTQYF.

This clone was picked up a small number of times. This CDR3 is CASSTDTNYEQYF. For the CDR3, the DNA is TGTGCCAGCAGCACGGACACGAACTACGAGCAGTACTTC. The rearrangement joins TRBV4-2 to TRBJ2-7, with D tentatively TRBD1 (5 bases). The CDR3 is 13 amino acids. Germline V gene sequence: CDR1 LGHNA, CDR2 YNFKEQ. Trimming took off 5 bases at V and 3 bases at J, with 11 bases between the two ends.

The chain joins TRBV19 to TRBJ1-2; D is undetermined. Germline V gene sequence: CDR1 LNHDA, CDR2 SQIVND (reference sequence). The CDR3 contains 19 residues. Trimming left V 4 bases short and J 7 bases short, with 31 bases between. The CDR3 bases are TGTGCCAGTAGTAGGTATTCGATGGTTCAAAACGCCCCTGCGGTTGGCTACACCTTC. It specifies CASSRYSMVQNAPAVGYTF.

The V call is TRBV9, the J call TRBJ2-1, with TRBD2 matching over 8 bases. Germline lookup yields CDR1 SGDLS and CDR2 YYNGEE. This CDR3 contains 18 residues. Trimming removed 0 bases from V and 7 bases from J; junction bases left unmatched: 15. CDR3 nucleotide sequence: TGTGCCAGCAGCGTAGCGTCACGGGAGGGCCTAGTGGGGAATGAGCAGTTCTTC. Its translation is CASSVASREGLVGNEQFF.

This clone was observed once. The chain uses TRBV11-3 and TRBJ1-1; D remains unclear. The germline V and J ends were trimmed by 3 bases and 1 base, with 6 bases remaining between them. The CDR3 is 13 amino acids. Germline CDR1 and CDR2: SGHNT and YENEEA. In DNA, the CDR3 is TGTGCCAGCAGCTTCTCAGGGAACACTGAAGCTTTCTTT. Its protein is CASSFSGNTEAFF.

This clone showed up just once. The chain joins TRBV6-1 to TRBJ2-3; TRBD2 is a possible D gene (5 bases). Germline-derived CDR1 and CDR2 are MNHNS and SASEGT. The CDR3 totals 14 residues. Trimming stripped 6 bases from V and 2 bases from J, with 12 bases between. The CDR3 loop reads CASSQGRSTDTQYF. The DNA of the CDR3 is TGTGCCAGCAGCCAAGGGAGATCCACAGATACGCAGTATTTT.

This sequence joins TRBV11-3 and TRBJ2-2; tentative D call: TRBD2 (7 bases). This CDR3 has 17 residues. Germline CDR1 and CDR2: SGHNT and YENEEA. With 0 bases removed from V and 3 bases from J, the gap between germline ends came to 14 bases. CDR3 nucleotides: TGTGCCAGCAGCTTAGATGGGACAAGCGGGGACACCGGGGAGCTGTTTTTT. It translates to CASSLDGTSGDTGELFF.

The rearrangement links TRBV14 to TRBJ2-5, with TRBD2 matching over 13 bases. V lost 3 bases and J lost 5; bases outside the gene matches: 18. Looked up from germline, CDR1 is SGHDN and CDR2 is FVKESK. The CDR3 extends over 20 amino acids. CDR3 in amino acids: CASSHKDPRLAGGLHETQYF. CDR3 nucleotides: TGTGCCAGCAGCCATAAAGACCCCAGACTAGCGGGAGGTCTTCACGAGACCCAGTACTTC.

The chain uses TRBV3-1 (or the pseudogene TRBV3-2) and TRBJ2-5, with a possible D match to TRBD2 (6 bases). Germline loops: CDR1 LGHDT, CDR2 YNNKEL (reference sequence). The CDR3 covers 16 residues. The V end lost 4 bases, the J end lost 0 bases, and 15 bases lay between the germline ends. CDR3 loop: CASSRPLGGDQETQYF. CDR3 in DNA: TGTGCCAGCAGCCGACCTCTTGGCGGGGACCAAGAGACCCAGTACTTC.

V is TRBV3-1 (or the pseudogene TRBV3-2) and J is TRBJ2-7, with TRBD2 identical over 7 bases. The CDR3 is 16 residues long. Trimming cost V 0 bases and J 1 base; bases outside gene matches: 6. Germline-derived CDR1 and CDR2 are LGHDT and YNNKEL (reference sequence). The CDR3 coding sequence is TGTGCCAGCAGCCAAGATCTGGCGGGAGCTTCCTACGAGCAGTACTTC. Translated, it gives CASSQDLAGASYEQYF.

The chain couples TRBV21-1 to TRBJ1-5; the DNA was not used to check the table's D call, TRBD1. TRBV21-1 is described as a pseudogene. The CDR3 is 16 amino acids. This CDR3 is CASEPTRGKSNQPQHF. The CDR3 DNA reads TGTGCCAGCGAGCCGACGAGGGGGAAGAGCAATCAGCCCCAGCATTTT.

The chain combines TRBV3-1 (or the pseudogene TRBV3-2) with TRBJ2-1, with D possibly TRBD1 on 6 matching bases. Germline values: CDR1 LGHDT, CDR2 YNNKEL (reference sequence). Trimming took off 4 bases at V and 13 bases at J, with 14 bases between the two ends. CDR3 length: 12 amino acids. In DNA, the CDR3 is TGTGCCAGCAGCCCCTCCGACAGGACCCAGTTCTTC. It yields the protein CASSPSDRTQFF.

This sequence joins TRBV11-2 and TRBJ1-4; 9 nucleotides align to TRBD1. CDR1 is SGHAT, CDR2 FQNNGV, per germline. CDR3 size: 14 residues. Trimming removed 6 bases from V and 8 bases from J; junction bases left unmatched: 7. This CDR3 reads CASSSGTGREKLFF. CDR3 DNA sequence: TGTGCCAGCAGTTCCGGGACAGGGAGGGAAAAACTGTTTTTT.

This clone has a single count. The chain uses TRBV6-5 and TRBJ2-5, with 9 bases lining up with TRBD1. J gave up 4 bases and V 6 bases, and 9 bases lay outside the gene matches. The CDR3 runs 15 residues. Per germline, CDR1 MNHEY and CDR2 SVGAGI. This CDR3 reads CASRPTGGARETQYF. The CDR3 DNA reads TGTGCCAGCAGGCCTACAGGGGGCGCCCGAGAGACCCAGTACTTC.

J is TRBJ2-7 and V is TRBV18; TRBD2 matches at 11 bases. J gave up 5 bases and V 5 bases, and 5 bases lay outside the gene matches. The CDR3 is made up of 14 amino acids. From germline, CDR1 is KGHSH and CDR2 LQKENI. The CDR3 protein is CASSSSGLADEQYF. The CDR3 DNA is TGTGCCAGCTCATCGTCGGGACTAGCGGACGAGCAGTACTTC.

The chain joins TRBV18 to TRBJ1-4; TRBD1 matches at 11 bases. V shed 4 bases, J shed 3 bases, and the junction held 4 bases outside the gene matches. The CDR3 covers 16 residues. Germline assignment: CDR1 KGHSH and CDR2 LQKENI. As DNA, the CDR3 is TGTGCCAGCTCACGGACAGGGGGCATGGCTAATGAAAAACTGTTTTTT. Protein: CASSRTGGMANEKLFF. The full variable domain, with the rest looked up from reference TRBV18 and TRBJ1-4, is NAGVMQNPRHLVRRRGQEARLRCSPMKGHSHVYWYRQLPEEGLKFMVYLQKENIIDESGMPKERFSAEFPKEGPSILRIQQVVRGDSAAYFCASSRTGGMANEKLFFGSGTQLSVL.

The chain couples TRBV4-3 to TRBJ2-7, with TRBD1 identical over 9 bases. Unmatched junction bases numbered 2, after V lost 0 bases and J lost 2 bases. The CDR3 is 15 residues long. The germline CDR1 and CDR2 sequences are LGHNA and YSLEER. The CDR3 here is CASSQDRQGAYEQYF. CDR3 sequence (DNA): TGCGCCAGCAGCCAAGATCGACAGGGGGCCTACGAGCAGTACTTC.

The chain joins TRBV6-4 to TRBJ2-1; D might be TRBD1 (5 bases). Trimming pared 10 bases from V and 9 bases from J, leaving 25 bases between. The CDR3 totals 15 residues. Germline CDR1 and CDR2: MRHNA and SNTAGT. The CDR3 loop is CAKEATQGRQAEQFF. As DNA, the CDR3 is TGTGCCAAAGAAGCAACCCAGGGAAGACAAGCTGAGCAGTTCTTC.

The DNA of the CDR3 is TGTGCCAGTAGTACCACATCCAACAGGGGATATAGCAATCAGCCCCAGCATTTT. Translation: CASSTTSNRGYSNQPQHF. The genes are TRBV19 and TRBJ1-5; 7 nucleotides agree with TRBD1. The CDR3 totals 18 residues. The germline CDR1 and CDR2 sequences are LNHDA and SQIVND (reference sequence). V was clipped by 4 bases and J by 0 bases; unmatched bases: 12.

This chain links TRBV5-6 with TRBJ1-1; 10 bases line up with TRBD1. Germline V lookup: CDR1 SGHDT, CDR2 YYEEEE. The CDR3 sequence is 13 residues long. Trimming at V came to 4 bases and at J to 10 bases, leaving 7 bases not matched to a gene. The CDR3 DNA sequence: TGTGCCAGCAGCCGGGACAGGGGTCCCGTAGCTTTCTTT. Translating it yields CASSRDRGPVAFF.

This chain uses TRBV15 with TRBJ1-6, with 8 bases fitting TRBD1. Germline V gene sequence: CDR1 LNHNV, CDR2 YYDKDF (reference sequence). The CDR3 spans 14 residues. The trim removed 5 bases at V and 9 bases at J, leaving 6 bases unmatched. CDR3 sequence (DNA): TGTGCCACCAGCGACAGGGGAGGGGGTTCACCCCTCCACTTT. Protein: CATSDRGGGSPLHF. The whole variable domain, filled in from reference TRBV15 and TRBJ1-6, reads DAMVIQNPRYQVTQFGKPVTLSCSQTLNHNVMYWYQQKSSQAPKLLFHYYDKDFNNEADTPDNFQSRRPNTSFCFLDIRSPGLGDTAMYLCATSDRGGGSPLHFGNGTRLTVT.

V is TRBV7-9 and J is TRBJ2-1, with 8 bases fitting TRBD2. Looked up from germline, CDR1 is SEHNR and CDR2 is FQNEAQ (reference sequence). The CDR3 is 13 amino acids. Trimming at V came to 5 bases and at J to 8 bases, leaving 5 bases not matched to a gene. The CDR3 DNA is TGTGCCAGCAGCCCGTTAGCGGGATATGAGCAGTTCTTC. The encoded protein is CASSPLAGYEQFF.

This chain uses TRBV19 with TRBJ2-4; 11 nucleotides line up with TRBD2. The CDR3 totals 18 residues. Trimming at V came to 3 bases and at J to 6 bases, leaving 13 bases not matched to a gene. The V gene's germline CDR1 is LNHDA and CDR2 SQIVND (reference sequence). CDR3 sequence reads: CASSILKTSGSFGNIQYF. CDR3 DNA sequence: TGTGCCAGTAGTATCTTAAAAACTAGCGGGAGCTTCGGAAACATTCAGTACTTC.